A single T cell receptor (beta chain) is shown here with its context. Its antigen is undetermined. The method was immunoSEQ multiplex PCR; TCRdb's version includes in-frame clones alone and lacks a portion of them. The sample lists 100,000 to 140,000 clones, around 90% occurring once. The length of the CDR3 is 14 residues. CDR1 and CDR2 (germline): SGHAT, FQNNGV. V was trimmed by 6 bases and J by 3 bases, leaving 13 bases between them. The sample comes from a study of T cell responses to AZD1222 COVID-19 vaccine. Study observations and caveats: Recipients of two AZD1222 doses showed rising Spike-specific TCR breadth and depth. Reportedly, nearly half of unique spike TCRs recognized epitopes outside B.1.351/B.1.1.7 mutations.

This chain joins TRBV11-2 and TRBJ2-3; possible D gene TRBD1, 5 bases. This sample comprised peripheral blood, obtained on day 0 of AZD1222 vaccination. This receptor was taken from an adult in good health. The CDR3 protein is CASRLLGATDTQYF. CDR3 nucleotides: TGTGCCAGCAGACTATTAGGGGCTACAGATACGCAGTATTTT.